What follows is one TCR beta chain and its context. Blood and skin TCR RNA was reverse transcribed with alpha and beta constant primers. MiXCR, run by TCRdb on the 5' RACE reads, gives a single entry per CDR3 protein. This table has approximately 27,000 distinct CDR3 sequences, 20% to 25% appearing once. Trimming took 6 bases from V and 6 from J; bases not matched to a gene: 21. The V gene's germline CDR1 is MNHEY and CDR2 SVGAGI. This CDR3 contains 18 residues. These data are taken from a study of naive and memory T cell subsets. Adult healthy volunteers gave 2.5 ml peripheral blood for whole-blood RNA.

This sequence originates from a female donor in good health. V gene TRBV6-5 combines with J gene TRBJ2-7; 9 nucleotides line up with TRBD1. The DNA for the CDR3 is TGTGCCAGCAGACCCGGAGGGACAGGGAATCCCCCCACGGTCGAGCAGTACTTC. It is translated as CASRPGGTGNPPTVEQYF.